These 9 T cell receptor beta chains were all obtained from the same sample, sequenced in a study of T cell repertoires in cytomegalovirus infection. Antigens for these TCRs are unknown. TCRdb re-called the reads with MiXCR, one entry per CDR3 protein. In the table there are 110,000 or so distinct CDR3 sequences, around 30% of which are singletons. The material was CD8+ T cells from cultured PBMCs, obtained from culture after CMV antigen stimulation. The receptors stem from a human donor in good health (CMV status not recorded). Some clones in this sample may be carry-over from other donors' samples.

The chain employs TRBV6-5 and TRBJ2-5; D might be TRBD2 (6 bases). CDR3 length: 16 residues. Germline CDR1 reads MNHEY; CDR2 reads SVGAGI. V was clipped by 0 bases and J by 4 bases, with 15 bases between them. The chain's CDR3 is CASSYSQEGSRETQYF. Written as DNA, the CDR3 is TGTGCCAGCAGTTACTCGCAGGAGGGGTCAAGAGAGACCCAGTACTTC.

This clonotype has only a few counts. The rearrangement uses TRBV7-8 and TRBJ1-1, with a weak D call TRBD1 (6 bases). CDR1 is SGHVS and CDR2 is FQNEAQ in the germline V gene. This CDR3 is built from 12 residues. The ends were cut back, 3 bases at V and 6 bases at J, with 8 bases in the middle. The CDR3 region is CASSFGGPEAFF. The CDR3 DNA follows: TGTGCCAGCAGCTTTGGGGGCCCTGAAGCTTTCTTT. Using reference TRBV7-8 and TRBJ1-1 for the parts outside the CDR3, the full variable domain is GAGVSQSPRYKVAKRGQDVALRCDPISGHVSLFWYQQALGQGPEFLTYFQNEAQLDKSGLPSDRFFAERPEGSVSTLKIQRTQQEDSAVYLCASSFGGPEAFFGQGTRLTVV.

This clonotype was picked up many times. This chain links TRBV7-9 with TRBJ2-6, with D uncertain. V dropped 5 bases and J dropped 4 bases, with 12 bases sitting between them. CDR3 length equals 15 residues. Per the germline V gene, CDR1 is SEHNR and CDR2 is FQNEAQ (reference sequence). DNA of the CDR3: TGTGCCAGCAGCCTCTGGGCCAGGGGGGCCAACGTCCTGACTTTC. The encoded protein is CASSLWARGANVLTF.

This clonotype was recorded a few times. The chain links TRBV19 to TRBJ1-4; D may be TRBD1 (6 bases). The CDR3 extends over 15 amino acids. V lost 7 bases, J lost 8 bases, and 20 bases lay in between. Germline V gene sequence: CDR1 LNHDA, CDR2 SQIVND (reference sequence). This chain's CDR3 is CASTPGGAQNEKLFF. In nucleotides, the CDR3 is TGTGCCAGTACCCCTGGGGGGGCACAGAACGAAAAACTGTTTTTT.

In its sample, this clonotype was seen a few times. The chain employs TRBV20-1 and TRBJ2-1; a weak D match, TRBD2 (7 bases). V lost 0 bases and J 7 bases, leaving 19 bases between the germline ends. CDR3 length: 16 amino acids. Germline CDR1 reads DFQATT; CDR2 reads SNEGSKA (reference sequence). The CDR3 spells CSARDFAGALVNEQFF. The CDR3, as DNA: TGCAGTGCTAGAGATTTCGCGGGGGCCCTCGTAAATGAGCAGTTCTTC.

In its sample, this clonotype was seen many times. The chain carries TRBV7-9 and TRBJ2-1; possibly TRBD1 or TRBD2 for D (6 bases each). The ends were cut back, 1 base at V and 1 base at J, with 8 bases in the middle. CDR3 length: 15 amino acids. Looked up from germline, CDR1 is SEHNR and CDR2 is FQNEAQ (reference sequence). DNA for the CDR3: TGTGCCAGCAGCTTAGGGAGGGGGTCCTACAATGAGCAGTTCTTC. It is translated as CASSLGRGSYNEQFF.

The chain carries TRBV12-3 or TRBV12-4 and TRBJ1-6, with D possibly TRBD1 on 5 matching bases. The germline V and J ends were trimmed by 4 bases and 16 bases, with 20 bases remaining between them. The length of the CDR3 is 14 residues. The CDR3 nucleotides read TGTGCCAGCAGTTCAAACGATTGGGGCCAGGCGCTCCACTTT. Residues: CASSSNDWGQALHF.

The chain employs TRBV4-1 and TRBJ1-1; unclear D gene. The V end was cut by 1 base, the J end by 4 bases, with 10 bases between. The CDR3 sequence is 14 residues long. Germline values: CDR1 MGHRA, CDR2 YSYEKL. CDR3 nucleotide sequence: TGCGCCAGCAGCCAAGGGCCGGGGAGCACTGAAGCTTTCTTT. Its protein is CASSQGPGSTEAFF.

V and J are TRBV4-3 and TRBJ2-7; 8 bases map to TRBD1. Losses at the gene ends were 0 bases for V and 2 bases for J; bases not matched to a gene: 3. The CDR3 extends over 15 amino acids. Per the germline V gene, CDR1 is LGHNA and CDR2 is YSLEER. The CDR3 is CASSQEAQGAYEQYF. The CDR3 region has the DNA TGCGCCAGCAGCCAAGAGGCACAGGGGGCCTACGAGCAGTACTTC.